Below are 29 T cell receptor beta chains sequenced from a single sample in a study of shared clonotypes between healthy human individuals. The data were produced by immunoSEQ multiplex PCR, yet TCRdb's version contains in-frame clones alone and is incomplete. Of 2 million to 2.5 million clones listed, 92% are singletons. Sequenced input: naive CD4+ T cells from PBMCs. Sample subset: CD45RA+ positively selected. These receptors were collected from a man between 18 and 35 years old in good health. Some clones in this sample may be carry-over from other donors' samples.

V usage is TRBV27 and J usage is TRBJ2-1; weak D call: TRBD1 (5 bases). The germline CDR1 and CDR2 sequences are MNHEY and SMNVEV (reference sequence). V lost 2 bases, J lost 3 bases, and 14 bases lay in between. The CDR3 loop spans 16 amino acids. The CDR3 sequence is CASSLGPWTNYNEQFF. The CDR3 DNA follows: TGTGCCAGCAGTTTAGGGCCCTGGACAAACTACAATGAGCAGTTCTTC.

The V call is TRBV6-1, the J call TRBJ1-4, with TRBD1 as a possible D gene (6 bases). The CDR3 loop spans 13 amino acids. Trimming cost V 3 bases and J 8 bases, with 10 bases left between them. The V gene's germline CDR1 is MNHNS and CDR2 SASEGT. The CDR3 nucleotides are TGTGCCAGCAGTGACCCAGGGGTAGAAAAACTGTTTTTT. Its translation is CASSDPGVEKLFF.

This chain joins TRBV6-5 and TRBJ1-6; perhaps TRBD1 as D (6 bases). The germline CDR1 and CDR2 sequences are MNHEY and SVGAGI. This CDR3 comprises 15 residues. Trimming took off 6 bases at V and 5 bases at J, with 14 bases between the two ends. The CDR3 is CASRDSKGDNSPLHF. The CDR3 DNA sequence: TGTGCCAGCAGGGACTCTAAGGGGGATAATTCACCCCTCCACTTT.

The rearrangement joins TRBV2 to TRBJ1-5, with D possibly being TRBD1 (6 bases). With 7 bases removed from V and 0 bases from J, the gap between germline ends came to 13 bases. Germline V gives CDR1 SNHLY, CDR2 FYNNEI. CDR3 size: 15 residues. CDR3 in amino acids: CASTRGGDSNQPQHF. The DNA of the CDR3 is TGTGCCAGCACCCGAGGGGGGGATAGCAATCAGCCCCAGCATTTT. The full variable domain, rest sourced from reference TRBV2 and TRBJ1-5, is EPEVTQTPSHQVTQMGQEVILRCVPISNHLYFYWYRQILGQKVEFLVSFYNNEISEKSEIFDDQFSVERPDGSNFTLKIRSTKLEDSAMYFCASTRGGDSNQPQHFGDGTRLSIL.

CDR3 loop: CASSRPRDGNTIYF. DNA for the CDR3: TGTGCCAGCAGCCGACCTAGGGATGGAAACACCATATATTTT. V is TRBV11-2 and J is TRBJ1-3; D not certain. Germline loops: CDR1 SGHAT, CDR2 FQNNGV. CDR3 length: 14 amino acids. Trimming shortened V by 5 bases and J by 3 bases, and 11 bases separated the two germline ends.

As for this clone: No DNA is shown, since the ends of the CDR3 on it are uncertain; the CDR3 is the one TCRdb lists. This chain uses TRBV12-5 with TRBJ1-5. The CDR3 adds up to 20 amino acids, both ends counted. CDR1 LGHNT and CDR2 FRNRAP come from the germline V gene. The chain's CDR3 is CASGLVRFGAPGVGNQPQHF.

The CDR3 DNA sequence: TGTGCCAGCTCACCATCCTCTTCCGGGGGCTCATATGGCTACACCTTC. This sequence encodes CASSPSSSGGSYGYTF. This sequence joins TRBV18 and TRBJ1-2; weak D call: TRBD1 (6 bases). The CDR3 loop spans 16 amino acids. Germline V lookup: CDR1 KGHSH, CDR2 LQKENI. The V end lost 2 bases, the J end lost 5 bases, and 18 bases lay between the germline ends.

The CDR3 DNA is TGTGCCAGCAGTGAAACTGCCAGGCTCCACACTGAAGCTTTCTTT. Protein sequence: CASSETARLHTEAFF. The gene calls are TRBV6-1 and TRBJ1-1, with unresolved D. The CDR3 has 15 residues. Deletions cut 2 bases from V and 3 bases from J, with 13 bases between. Germline V gives CDR1 MNHNS, CDR2 SASEGT.

This chain uses TRBV7-2 with TRBJ2-7, with 11 bases fitting TRBD2. CDR3 length: 16 amino acids. V was pared by 2 bases and J by 4 bases, with 7 bases of the junction left unmatched. Germline V gives CDR1 SGHTA, CDR2 FQGNSA. The CDR3 sequence: CASSLLVAGGGYEQYF. CDR3 nucleotides: TGTGCCAGCAGCTTACTGGTAGCGGGAGGGGGGTACGAGCAGTACTTC.

Comments on this clone: Distinct nucleotide sequences in the sample also encode this CDR3. This chain joins TRBV9 and TRBJ2-7, with 8 bases lining up with TRBD1. CDR1 and CDR2 (germline): SGDLS, YYNGEE. J was trimmed by 2 bases and V by 2 bases; bases with no gene match: 3. The CDR3 extends over 14 amino acids. CDR3 sequence: CASSVGQGPYEQYF. CDR3 bases: TGTGCCAGCAGCGTCGGACAGGGCCCCTACGAGCAGTACTTC. Based on the CDR3 plus reference TRBV9 and TRBJ2-7, the full variable domain is DSGVTQTPKHLITATGQRVTLRCSPRSGDLSVYWYQQSLDQGLQFLIQYYNGEERAKGNILERFSAQQFPDLHSELNLSSLELGDSALYFCASSVGQGPYEQYFGPGTRLTVT.

The chain is built from TRBV7-2 and TRBJ2-1; TRBD2 aligns across 15 bases. This CDR3 is 17 amino acids long. J lost 4 bases, V lost 3 bases, and 4 bases had no gene match. The germline gives CDR1 SGHTA, CDR2 FQGNSA. Here the CDR3 DNA reads TGTGCCAGCAGCTTGGGACTAGCGGGAGGCAGGTACAATGAGCAGTTCTTC. This codes for CASSLGLAGGRYNEQFF.

The CDR3 here is CASSLPGGLAKNIQYF. In nucleotides, the CDR3 is TGTGCCAGCAGTTTACCAGGGGGTCTAGCCAAAAACATTCAGTACTTC. This sequence joins TRBV28 and TRBJ2-4; 7 bases line up with TRBD1. Trimming took 2 bases from V and 0 from J; bases not matched to a gene: 4. Germline V CDR1 and CDR2: MDHEN, SYDVKM. This CDR3 has 16 amino acids.

The genes are TRBV6-1 and TRBJ1-2, with 7 bases lining up with TRBD1. V lost 1 base and J lost 9; bases outside the gene matches: 2. The CDR3 is made up of 12 amino acids. Germline-derived CDR1 and CDR2 are MNHNS and SASEGT. The CDR3 sequence: CASSEDRGRYTF. As DNA, the CDR3 is TGTGCCAGCAGTGAAGACAGGGGACGCTACACCTTC.

CDR3 loop: CASTSLRTGEYEQFF. The CDR3, as DNA: TGTGCCAGTACCTCCCTACGGACAGGGGAATATGAGCAGTTCTTC. The V and J genes are TRBV19 and TRBJ2-1, with 9 bases fitting TRBD1. V shed 7 bases and J 8 bases; nucleotides not matched to a gene: 12. The CDR3 is 15 residues long. Looked up from germline, CDR1 is LNHDA and CDR2 is SQIVND (reference sequence). The full variable domain, completed using reference TRBV19 and TRBJ2-1, is DGGITQSPKYLFRKEGQNVTLSCEQNLNHDAMYWYRQDPGQGLRLIYYSQIVNDFQKGDIAEGYSVSREKKESFPLTVTSAQKNPTAFYLCASTSLRTGEYEQFFGPGTRLTVL.

The V gene is TRBV6-1, the J gene TRBJ1-3; D uncertain. The CDR3 has 17 amino acids. The V and J ends lost 1 base and 0 bases respectively, with 13 bases between them. CDR1 is MNHNS, CDR2 SASEGT, per germline. CDR3 sequence: CASSEVGSGLSGNTIYF. For the CDR3, the DNA is TGTGCCAGCAGTGAAGTGGGGAGCGGGCTCTCTGGAAACACCATATATTTT.

V usage is TRBV10-1 and J usage is TRBJ2-7; 7 bases agree with TRBD1. Germline V CDR1 and CDR2: WNHNN, SYGVQD (reference sequence). V was clipped by 6 bases and J by 2 bases; unmatched bases: 19. The CDR3 length is 18 residues. CDR3 sequence reads: CASSDLARGQIATYEQYF. The CDR3 DNA is TGCGCCAGCAGCGACCTAGCTCGGGGACAGATAGCTACCTACGAGCAGTACTTC.

This sequence joins TRBV7-6 and TRBJ1-3, with D perhaps TRBD1 (5 bases). The germline gives CDR1 SGHVS, CDR2 FNYEAQ. CDR3 size: 16 residues. Trimming took off 1 base at V and 4 bases at J, with 14 bases between the two ends. CDR3 loop: CASSLGLRGFGNTIYF. The CDR3 nucleotides read TGTGCCAGCAGCTTAGGACTTCGGGGGTTCGGAAACACCATATATTTT.

The chain is built from TRBV7-3 and TRBJ2-2, with D possibly TRBD1 on 5 matching bases. In germline, CDR1 is SGHTA, CDR2 FQGTGA. The CDR3 sequence is 13 residues long. The V end lost 5 bases, the J end lost 5 bases, and 9 bases lay between the germline ends. The CDR3 DNA is TGTGCCAGCAGCATTCAGGGTACCGGGGAGCTGTTTTTT. It yields the protein CASSIQGTGELFF. The full variable domain, rest sourced from reference TRBV7-3 and TRBJ2-2, is GAGVSQTPSNKVTEKGKYVELRCDPISGHTALYWYRQSLGQGPEFLIYFQGTGAADDSGLPNDRFFAVRPEGSVSTLKIQRTERGDSAVYLCASSIQGTGELFFGEGSRLTVL.

Concerning this clone: Additional DNA sequences in this sample encode the identical CDR3. J is TRBJ2-1 and V is TRBV5-1; 10 bases are a match to TRBD2. V lost 0 bases and J lost 8; bases outside the gene matches: 2. CDR1 is SGHRS, CDR2 YFSETQ, per germline. CDR3 size: 14 residues. The CDR3 bases are TGCGCCAGCAGCTTGGGGCTAGCGGGAGATGAGCAGTTCTTC. This sequence encodes CASSLGLAGDEQFF.

This clone was observed a single time. Other DNA sequences within the sample encode an identical CDR3. The chain is built from TRBV9 and TRBJ2-3; D is possibly TRBD1 (5 bases). Germline V gene lookup returns CDR1 SGDLS and CDR2 YYNGEE. V lost 2 bases, J lost 1 base, and 8 bases lay in between. The CDR3 is made up of 14 amino acids. CDR3 DNA sequence: TGTGCCAGCAGCGTTGACAGAGGCACAGATACGCAGTATTTT. Its protein product is CASSVDRGTDTQYF.

CDR3 loop: CASSFGNRGGNTIYF. In DNA form, the CDR3 reads TGTGCCAGCAGCTTTGGTAATCGGGGTGGAAACACCATATATTTT. The V and J genes are TRBV7-9 and TRBJ1-3; D is ambiguous. Germline CDR1 and CDR2: SEHNR and FQNEAQ (reference sequence). The CDR3 has 15 residues. The ends were cut back, 3 bases at V and 3 bases at J, with 12 bases in the middle.

The V gene is TRBV30, the J gene TRBJ2-5; the D gene could be TRBD1 or TRBD2 (5 bases each). V gave up 1 base and J gave up 13 bases, with 16 bases separating them. The CDR3 sequence is 12 residues long. Germline CDR1 is GTSNPN and CDR2 is SVGIG (reference sequence). The CDR3, as DNA: TGTGCCTGGAGTGCAGGGTCCGGGGCCGGGTACTTC. Its translation is CAWSAGSGAGYF.

This chain connects TRBV5-1 to TRBJ2-1, with TRBD1 matching over 8 bases. The V and J ends lost 1 base and 8 bases, in that order; junction bases with no gene match: 8. The CDR3 spans 15 residues. The germline V gene has CDR1 SGHRS and CDR2 YFSETQ. CDR3 in DNA: TGCGCCAGCAGCTTGCCTGGACAGGGCGGAGATGAGCAGTTCTTC. Translated: CASSLPGQGGDEQFF.

V gene TRBV2 combines with J gene TRBJ1-5; 8 positions match TRBD1. From germline, CDR1 is SNHLY and CDR2 FYNNEI. The V segment lost 4 bases and the J segment 9 bases; nucleotides outside the gene matches: 11. The CDR3 covers 15 residues. CDR3 sequence: CASSVTGARPGPQHF. CDR3 coding DNA: TGTGCCAGCAGTGTGACAGGGGCCCGACCAGGGCCCCAGCATTTT.

About this clone: Other nucleotide sequences from this sample produce the same CDR3. V and J are TRBV6-5 and TRBJ2-7, with 9 bases lining up with TRBD2. The V gene end was trimmed by 3 bases and the J gene end by 3 bases; junction bases not matched to a gene: 6. The CDR3 is made up of 15 amino acids. Germline CDR1 reads MNHEY; CDR2 reads SVGAGI. CDR3 nucleotide sequence: TGTGCCAGCAGTTATGGGGCTAGCGGGAACTACGAGCAGTACTTC. It translates to CASSYGASGNYEQYF.

The chain is built from TRBV28 and TRBJ2-2; TRBD1 matches 9 bases. This CDR3 comprises 16 residues. V shed 4 bases and J 6 bases; nucleotides not matched to a gene: 9. Per the germline V gene, CDR1 is MDHEN and CDR2 is SYDVKM. CDR3 amino acids: CASSSQGQGKAGELFF. CDR3 in DNA: TGTGCCAGCAGTTCACAGGGACAGGGTAAAGCCGGGGAGCTGTTTTTT.

A note on this clone: This sample also contains other DNA sequences that code for the same CDR3. The chain joins TRBV7-3 to TRBJ1-1; TRBD1 is a possible D gene (5 bases). This CDR3 is built from 13 residues. The germline V gene has CDR1 SGHTA and CDR2 FQGTGA. Trimming pared 6 bases from V and 1 base from J, leaving 9 bases between. The CDR3 DNA reads as TGTGCCAGCAGTTCCGACAGGAACACTGAAGCTTTCTTT. Protein sequence: CASSSDRNTEAFF.

Here the CDR3 reads CATQEIGASYEQYF. CDR3 DNA sequence: TGTGCCACCCAGGAAATTGGAGCCTCCTACGAGCAGTACTTC. This chain links TRBV6-1 with TRBJ2-7; no clear D gene. Germline V gene data show CDR1 as MNHNS and CDR2 as SASEGT. The V and J ends lost 10 bases and 0 bases respectively, with 16 bases between them. CDR3 length equals 14 residues.

This chain joins TRBV19 and TRBJ2-2; D not certain. This CDR3 contains 10 residues. The V gene lost 8 bases and the J gene lost 5 bases, with 3 bases spanning the gap. Per the germline V gene, CDR1 is LNHDA and CDR2 is SQIVND (reference sequence). DNA for the CDR3: TGTGCCAGTCTAACCGGGGAGCTGTTTTTT. Amino acids: CASLTGELFF.